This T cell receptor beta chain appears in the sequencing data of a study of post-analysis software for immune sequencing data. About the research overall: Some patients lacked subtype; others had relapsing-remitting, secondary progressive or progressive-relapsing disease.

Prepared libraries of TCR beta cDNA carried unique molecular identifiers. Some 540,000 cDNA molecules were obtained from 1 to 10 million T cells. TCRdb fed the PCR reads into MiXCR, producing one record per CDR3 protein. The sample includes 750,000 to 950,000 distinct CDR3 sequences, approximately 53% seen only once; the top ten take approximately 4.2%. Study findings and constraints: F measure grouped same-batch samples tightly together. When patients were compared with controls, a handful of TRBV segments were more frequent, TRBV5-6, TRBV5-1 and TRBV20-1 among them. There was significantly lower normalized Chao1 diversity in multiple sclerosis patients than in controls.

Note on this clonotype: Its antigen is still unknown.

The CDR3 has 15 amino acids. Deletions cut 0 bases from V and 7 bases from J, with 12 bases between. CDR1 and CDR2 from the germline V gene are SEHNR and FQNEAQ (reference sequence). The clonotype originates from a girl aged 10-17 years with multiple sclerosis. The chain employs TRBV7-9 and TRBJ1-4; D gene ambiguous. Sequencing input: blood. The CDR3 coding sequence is TGTGCCAGCAGCTTAGCCGGACGGCTGAGTGAAAAACTGTTTTTT. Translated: CASSLAGRLSEKLFF. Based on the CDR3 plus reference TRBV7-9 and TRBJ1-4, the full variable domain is DTGVSQNPRHKITKRGQNVTFRCDPISEHNRLYWYRQTLGQGPEFLTYFQNEAQLEKSRLLSDRFSAERPKGSFSTLEIQRTEQGDSAMYLCASSLAGRLSEKLFFGSGTQLSVL.